A single sample gave rise to the 15 T cell receptor beta chains below, sequenced in a study of T cells in lung cancer brain metastases. Profiling relied on immunoSEQ multiplex PCR, and the TCRdb table lists in-frame clones only, not all of them. Of 2,500 to 3,000 clones listed, 65% to 90% were seen once; the top ten hold more than 5.5%. The sequenced sample consisted of tumor tissue from the primary lung tumor. Receptor source: a woman aged 55-75 years with non-small cell lung cancer.

This rearrangement joins TRBV28 to TRBJ1-2; D not certain. The germline V and J ends were trimmed by 4 bases and 6 bases, with 9 bases remaining between them. This CDR3 spans 12 amino acids. The germline gives CDR1 MDHEN, CDR2 SYDVKM. The CDR3 here is CASSSTADGYTF. The CDR3 bases are TGTGCCAGCAGTTCCACAGCAGATGGCTACACCTTC.

This rearrangement joins TRBV7-9 to TRBJ1-2, with D possibly TRBD1 on 6 matching bases. The CDR3 covers 16 residues. CDR1 is SEHNR and CDR2 is FQNEAQ in the germline V gene (reference sequence). V was shortened by 2 bases and J by 2 bases, with 15 bases between the two germline ends. CDR3 loop: CASSLRTVYRNYGYTF. CDR3 coding DNA: TGTGCCAGCAGCTTAAGGACAGTCTACCGCAACTATGGCTACACCTTC.

The rearrangement joins TRBV15 to TRBJ2-7; D is unresolved. Per the germline V gene, CDR1 is LNHNV and CDR2 is YYDKDF (reference sequence). The ends were cut back, 1 base at V and 6 bases at J, with 7 bases in the middle. This CDR3 contains 12 residues. CDR3 region: CATSRVGLEQYF. The DNA for the CDR3 is TGTGCCACCAGCAGAGTGGGCCTCGAGCAGTACTTC.

V is TRBV2 and J is TRBJ2-6; D call uncertain. V was pared by 5 bases and J by 0 bases, with 8 bases between. This CDR3 has 15 amino acids. Germline loops: CDR1 SNHLY, CDR2 FYNNEI. The CDR3 nucleotides are TGTGCCAGCAGTTTAATTTCCTCTGGGGCCAACGTCCTGACTTTC. Translation gives CASSLISSGANVLTF. The variable domain in full, with the rest retrieved from reference TRBV2 and TRBJ2-6, is EPEVTQTPSHQVTQMGQEVILRCVPISNHLYFYWYRQILGQKVEFLVSFYNNEISEKSEIFDDQFSVERPDGSNFTLKIRSTKLEDSAMYFCASSLISSGANVLTFGAGSRLTVL.

This clone has just a few counts. This sequence joins TRBV18 and TRBJ2-5; TRBD1 matches 7 bases. The V gene end was trimmed by 4 bases and the J gene end by 3 bases; junction bases not matched to a gene: 5. This CDR3 contains 14 residues. Germline lookup yields CDR1 KGHSH and CDR2 LQKENI. The CDR3 region is CASSQTGVKETQYF. As DNA, the CDR3 is TGTGCCAGCTCACAAACAGGGGTGAAAGAGACCCAGTACTTC.

This sequence joins TRBV5-4 and TRBJ1-5; D is unclear. Germline-derived CDR1 and CDR2 are SGHNT and YYREEE (reference sequence). V lost 3 bases to trimming and J lost 7 bases, with 8 bases between them. This CDR3 has 12 amino acids. CDR3 region: CASSSLDQPQHF. CDR3 bases: TGTGCCAGCAGCTCACTGGACCAGCCCCAGCATTTT.

The V gene is TRBV5-6, the J gene TRBJ1-6; no definite D call. Trimming cost V 0 bases and J 5 bases, with 9 bases left between them. The CDR3 runs 15 residues. Germline V gene sequence: CDR1 SGHDT, CDR2 YYEEEE. The CDR3 reads CASSLGKGNNSPLHF. CDR3 bases: TGTGCCAGCAGCTTGGGGAAGGGAAATAATTCACCCCTCCACTTT.

The chain is built from TRBV2 and TRBJ2-7; 8 nucleotides line up with TRBD1. Germline assignment: CDR1 SNHLY and CDR2 FYNNEI. Trimming at V came to 6 bases and at J to 2 bases, leaving 6 bases not matched to a gene. The CDR3 extends over 14 amino acids. CDR3 residues: CASRGQGRTYEQYF. The CDR3, as DNA: TGTGCCAGCAGAGGACAGGGCCGAACCTACGAGCAGTACTTC.

The chain links TRBV2 to TRBJ1-4; no reliable D call. Trimming left V 4 bases short and J 4 bases short, with 10 bases between. There are 14 residues in the CDR3. Per the germline V gene, CDR1 is SNHLY and CDR2 is FYNNEI. The CDR3 region has the DNA TGTGCCAGCAGTGTTCGAGGGAATAATGAAAAACTGTTTTTT. Translation gives CASSVRGNNEKLFF.

The chain links TRBV2 to TRBJ1-6; TRBD1 might be the D (5 bases). V lost 7 bases to trimming and J lost 5 bases, with 18 bases between them. The CDR3 consists of 16 residues. Germline V gene sequence: CDR1 SNHLY, CDR2 FYNNEI. CDR3 protein: CASKAHGTGNNSPLHF. In DNA, the CDR3 is TGTGCCAGCAAGGCACACGGGACGGGCAATAATTCACCCCTCCACTTT.

The chain recombines TRBV29-1 with TRBJ1-2, with D perhaps TRBD1 (6 bases). The germline gives CDR1 SQVTM, CDR2 ANQGSEA. The V and J ends lost 5 bases and 4 bases respectively, with 11 bases between them. The CDR3 extends over 12 amino acids. The CDR3 here is CSVYRDGYGYTF. DNA of the CDR3: TGCAGCGTTTACAGGGATGGCTATGGCTACACCTTC.

Written as DNA, the CDR3 is TGTGCCAGTAGTATAAATCAGAACACAGATACGCAGTATTTT. Translation gives CASSINQNTDTQYF. The chain employs TRBV19 and TRBJ2-3; no clear D. The V gene's germline CDR1 is LNHDA and CDR2 SQIVND (reference sequence). V dropped 2 bases and J dropped 2 bases, with 8 bases sitting between them. This CDR3 has 14 amino acids.

The rearrangement joins TRBV7-9 to TRBJ2-5; TRBD2 matches at 12 bases. The CDR3 is 17 amino acids. Germline CDR1 SEHNR, CDR2 FQNEAQ (reference sequence). V trimming: 1 base; J trimming: 0 bases; junction bases outside the gene matches: 3. CDR3 residues: CASSLGLAGVYQETQYF. The CDR3 DNA follows: TGTGCCAGCAGCTTAGGACTAGCGGGGGTGTACCAAGAGACCCAGTACTTC. Full variable domain (rest looked up from reference TRBV7-9 and TRBJ2-5): DTGVSQNPRHKITKRGQNVTFRCDPISEHNRLYWYRQTLGQGPEFLTYFQNEAQLEKSRLLSDRFSAERPKGSFSTLEIQRTEQGDSAMYLCASSLGLAGVYQETQYFGPGTRLLVL.

The chain employs TRBV14 and TRBJ2-7; D may match TRBD1 or TRBD2 (5 bases each). The CDR3 is 15 amino acids. CDR1 SGHDN and CDR2 FVKESK come from the germline V gene. V was pared by 3 bases and J by 3 bases, with 15 bases between. The CDR3 is CASSHWGTAGYEQYF. CDR3 DNA: TGTGCCAGCAGCCACTGGGGGACGGCTGGCTACGAGCAGTACTTC.

This clone was seen more than once but under ten times. The CDR3 here is CATSSPQEGSNEQFF. DNA of the CDR3: TGTGCCACCAGCAGCCCTCAGGAGGGTTCGAATGAGCAGTTCTTC. The chain recombines TRBV15 with TRBJ2-1; maybe TRBD2 (6 bases). The CDR3 spans 15 residues. The germline V gene encodes CDR1 LNHNV and CDR2 YYDKDF (reference sequence). V shed 3 bases and J shed 7 bases, with 16 bases lying between them.